The 11 T cell receptor beta chains given below trace back to one sample, sequenced in a study of T cell responses to AZD1222 COVID-19 vaccine. TCRdb's table, derived via immunoSEQ multiplex PCR, lists solely in-frame clones and lacks some. The sample records around 130,000 clones, approximately 83% being singletons. The sample here was peripheral blood, taken on day 0 of AZD1222 vaccination. The receptors were gathered from an adult in good health.

The V call is TRBV20-1, the J call TRBJ2-7, with D hard to call. V was shortened by 5 bases and J by 5 bases, with 10 bases between the two germline ends. This CDR3 is 11 amino acids long. Germline V gene data show CDR1 as DFQATT and CDR2 as SNEGSKA (reference sequence). The CDR3 sequence is CSAGLNDEQYF. The CDR3 DNA reads TGCAGTGCTGGCCTCAACGACGAGCAGTACTTC.

The rearrangement links TRBV30 to TRBJ2-1; a possible D gene is TRBD2 (6 bases). Per germline, CDR1 GTSNPN and CDR2 SVGIG (reference sequence). This CDR3 region has 16 residues. Trimming took 4 bases from V and 6 from J, leaving 22 bases between them. For the CDR3, the DNA is TGTGCCTGGACCTCCCCTCGGGGGATTCACCTCAATGAGCAGTTCTTC. Its protein is CAWTSPRGIHLNEQFF.

The chain recombines TRBV7-2 with TRBJ2-7; 7 bases map to TRBD2. The CDR3 sequence is 13 residues long. Germline-derived CDR1 and CDR2 are SGHTA and FQGNSA. Losses at the gene ends were 5 bases for V and 6 bases for J; bases not matched to a gene: 7. CDR3 DNA: TGTGCCAGCAGCACCGGACTAGTAGGCGAGCAGTACTTC. Protein sequence: CASSTGLVGEQYF.

The V call is TRBV15, the J call TRBJ2-1; 8 bases line up with TRBD1. The CDR3 spans 18 residues. The V and J ends lost 0 bases and 9 bases, in that order; junction bases with no gene match: 16. Germline V gene sequence: CDR1 LNHNV, CDR2 YYDKDF (reference sequence). The CDR3 region is CATSRDQAGGRGGSEQFF. CDR3 DNA sequence: TGTGCCACCAGCAGAGATCAAGCAGGGGGCAGGGGAGGCAGTGAGCAGTTCTTC.

This clone was counted only a few times. The J gene is TRBJ1-2, the V gene TRBV5-1; no firm D call. Trimming stripped 0 bases from V and 5 bases from J, with 11 bases between. The CDR3 consists of 14 residues. Germline CDR1 is SGHRS and CDR2 is YFSETQ. CDR3 nucleotides: TGCGCCAGCAGCTTGGAGGCAGCCAAATATGGCTACACCTTC. Translation: CASSLEAAKYGYTF.

The V and J genes are TRBV3-1 (or the pseudogene TRBV3-2) and TRBJ1-6; D unclear. Trimming left V 0 bases short and J 5 bases short, with 8 bases between. The CDR3 runs to 15 residues. CDR1 and CDR2 from the germline V gene are LGHDT and YNNKEL (reference sequence). CDR3 amino acids: CASSQDGGNNSPLHF. DNA of the CDR3: TGTGCCAGCAGCCAAGACGGAGGGAATAATTCACCCCTCCACTTT.

The chain is built from TRBV7-3 and TRBJ1-1; D uncertain. The V gene's germline CDR1 is SGHTA and CDR2 FQGTGA. The CDR3 loop spans 13 amino acids. V lost 5 bases to trimming and J lost 2 bases, with 9 bases between them. CDR3: CASSQIRNTEAFF. DNA of the CDR3: TGTGCCAGCAGCCAAATACGTAACACTGAAGCTTTCTTT.

The chain joins TRBV9 to TRBJ2-7; D call uncertain. Per germline, CDR1 SGDLS and CDR2 YYNGEE. The V end was cut by 2 bases, the J end by 5 bases, with 2 bases between. This CDR3 spans 10 amino acids. The CDR3 DNA sequence: TGTGCCAGCAGCGTCAACGAGCAGTACTTC. Its protein is CASSVNEQYF. Drawing the rest from reference TRBV9 and TRBJ2-7, the complete variable domain is DSGVTQTPKHLITATGQRVTLRCSPRSGDLSVYWYQQSLDQGLQFLIQYYNGEERAKGNILERFSAQQFPDLHSELNLSSLELGDSALYFCASSVNEQYFGPGTRLTVT.

This chain uses TRBV20-1 with TRBJ2-3, with D unresolved. Deletions cut 3 bases from V and 0 bases from J, with 13 bases between. This CDR3 region has 15 residues. Germline CDR1 and CDR2: DFQATT and SNEGSKA (reference sequence). The CDR3 bases are TGCAGTGCTAGTAGAGTGCTATCTAGCACAGATACGCAGTATTTT. Translation: CSASRVLSSTDTQYF.

This chain links TRBV2 with TRBJ1-4, with D hard to call. This CDR3 is built from 11 residues. V dropped 7 bases and J dropped 6 bases, with 6 bases sitting between them. Germline loops: CDR1 SNHLY, CDR2 FYNNEI. The CDR3 loop reads CASNRDEKLFF. The CDR3, as DNA: TGTGCCAGCAACCGAGATGAAAAACTGTTTTTT.

The chain links TRBV18 to TRBJ2-5, with TRBD1 matching 7 bases. V shed 3 bases and J 2 bases; nucleotides not matched to a gene: 3. CDR3 length: 14 residues. Germline V gene lookup returns CDR1 KGHSH and CDR2 LQKENI. CDR3: CASSPRQGQETQYF. The CDR3 nucleotides read TGTGCCAGCTCACCCAGACAGGGACAAGAGACCCAGTACTTC.